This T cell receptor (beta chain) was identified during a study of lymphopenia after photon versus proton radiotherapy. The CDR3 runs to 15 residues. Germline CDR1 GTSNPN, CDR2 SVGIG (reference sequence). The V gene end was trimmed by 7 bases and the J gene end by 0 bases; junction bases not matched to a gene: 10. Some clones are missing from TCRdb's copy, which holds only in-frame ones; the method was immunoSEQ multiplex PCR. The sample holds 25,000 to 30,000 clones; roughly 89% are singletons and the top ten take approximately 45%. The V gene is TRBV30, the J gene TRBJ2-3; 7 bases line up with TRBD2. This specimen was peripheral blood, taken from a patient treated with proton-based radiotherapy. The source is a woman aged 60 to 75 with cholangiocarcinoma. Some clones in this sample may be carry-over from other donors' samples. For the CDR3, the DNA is TGTGCCTCCCCCCGGGTAGCGGGTAGCACAGATACGCAGTATTTT. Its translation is CASPRVAGSTDTQYF.